Presented here are 14 T cell receptor beta chains from one specimen sequenced in a study of neurological immune-mediated disorders. Each CDR3 protein gets one entry after TCRdb re-called the 5' RACE reads with MiXCR. The sample consists of 18,000 or so distinct CDR3 sequences, approximately 11% of them appearing once. The sample comprised CD8+ T cells from blood. The receptors stem from a woman aged 50 to 60 in good health.

The sample holds many counts of this clonotype. The chain combines TRBV9 with TRBJ1-1, with D hard to call. Germline CDR1 and CDR2: SGDLS and YYNGEE. The CDR3 has 9 residues. V was cut by 6 bases and J by 6 bases, with 3 bases left in between. In DNA, the CDR3 is TGTGCCAGCAACGCTGAAGCTTTCTTT. Translation: CASNAEAFF.

In regard to this clonotype: The CDR3 does not end in the conserved phenylalanine or tryptophan, so this is likely a read error. J is TRBJ2-2 and V is TRBV28, with 8 bases lining up with TRBD2. This CDR3 contains 15 residues. Germline V lookup: CDR1 MDHEN, CDR2 SYDVKM. Trimming cost V 6 bases and J 9 bases; bases outside gene matches: 12. In DNA form, the CDR3 reads TGTGCCAGCAGCCTACTCGCGGGGGGAACCAGGGAGCTGTTTTCT. It codes for CASSLLAGGTRELFS.

This clonotype was detected ten times or more. The CDR3 reads CASETGNNEQFF. CDR3 nucleotides: TGTGCCAGCGAGACAGGAAACAATGAGCAGTTCTTC. V gene TRBV9 combines with J gene TRBJ2-1, with D possibly TRBD1 on 6 matching bases. The V end was cut by 7 bases, the J end by 5 bases, with 10 bases between. The germline CDR1 and CDR2 sequences are SGDLS and YYNGEE. The CDR3 length is 12 residues. Looking up the rest from reference TRBV9 and TRBJ2-1 gives the full variable domain: DSGVTQTPKHLITATGQRVTLRCSPRSGDLSVYWYQQSLDQGLQFLIQYYNGEERAKGNILERFSAQQFPDLHSELNLSSLELGDSALYFCASETGNNEQFFGPGTRLTVL.

The table lists this clonotype with a count of one. No DNA is shown, since the ends of the CDR3 on it are uncertain; the CDR3 is the one TCRdb lists. The genes are TRBV7-9 and TRBJ1-2; TRBD1 reflects the table's D call only, with no check against the DNA. The CDR3 is 20 amino acids in total, end residues counted. Germline V gene sequence: CDR1 SEHNR, CDR2 FQNEAQ (reference sequence). The chain's CDR3 is CASSFYICSAPTGGIDGYTF.

This clonotype appeared many times. The chain uses TRBV4-1 and TRBJ2-5, with D unclear. The germline V and J ends were trimmed by 1 base and 3 bases, with 6 bases remaining between them. The germline CDR1 and CDR2 sequences are MGHRA and YSYEKL. This CDR3 is 13 amino acids long. In DNA form, the CDR3 reads TGCGCCAGCAGCCAAGCTGGGGAAGAGACCCAGTACTTC. Amino acid sequence: CASSQAGEETQYF.

In its sample, this clonotype was seen many times. The chain is built from TRBV29-1 and TRBJ1-3; a possible D gene is TRBD1 (6 bases). Trimming removed 7 bases at V and 2 bases at J, with 15 bases between. Germline CDR1 is SQVTM and CDR2 is ANQGSEA. This CDR3 contains 14 residues. CDR3 loop: CSAGTSRTGNTIYF. The CDR3 DNA sequence: TGCAGCGCCGGGACATCCCGGACTGGAAACACCATATATTTT. Complete variable domain (other parts from reference TRBV29-1 and TRBJ1-3): SAVISQKPSRDICQRGTSLTIQCQVDSQVTMMFWYRQQPGQSLTLIATANQGSEATYESGFVIDKFPISRPNLTFSTLTVSNMSPEDSSIYLCSAGTSRTGNTIYFGEGSWLTVV.

Ten or more counts support this clonotype. The J gene is TRBJ1-2, the V gene TRBV7-9; no clear D gene. Germline CDR1 reads SEHNR; CDR2 reads FQNEAQ (reference sequence). V was cut by 1 base and J by 8 bases, with 8 bases left in between. The CDR3 consists of 12 residues. CDR3 coding DNA: TGTGCCAGCAGCTTAGGGACTTACGGCTACACCTTC. This gives the protein CASSLGTYGYTF.

Many counts were recorded for this clonotype. V and J are TRBV4-1 and TRBJ1-4; unclear D gene. The length of the CDR3 is 14 residues. Germline CDR1 MGHRA, CDR2 YSYEKL. The V and J ends lost 1 base and 4 bases respectively, with 7 bases between them. In DNA form, the CDR3 reads TGCGCCAGCAGCCAAGCTGTGGTTAATGAAAAACTGTTTTTT. Translated: CASSQAVVNEKLFF.

This clonotype was seen ten or more times. This chain uses TRBV20-1 with TRBJ2-1; TRBD1 matches 8 bases. This CDR3 is built from 15 residues. Unmatched junction bases numbered 6, after V lost 5 bases and J lost 0 bases. The germline V gene has CDR1 DFQATT and CDR2 SNEGSKA (reference sequence). CDR3 nucleotides: TGCAGTGCTCGGACAGGGCCTGGCTCCTACAATGAGCAGTTCTTC. The encoded protein is CSARTGPGSYNEQFF.

This clonotype appeared many times. The rearrangement links TRBV20-1 to TRBJ2-7; 7 bases match TRBD2. The CDR3 runs to 13 residues. The V gene end was trimmed by 5 bases and the J gene end by 1 base; junction bases not matched to a gene: 5. Germline CDR1 DFQATT, CDR2 SNEGSKA (reference sequence). The CDR3 nucleotides read TGCAGTGCTCGAGGACTAGAATCCTACGAGCAGTACTTC. The encoded protein is CSARGLESYEQYF.

This clonotype has ten or more counts. The V gene is TRBV18, the J gene TRBJ2-1, with 7 bases identical to TRBD1. Germline lookup yields CDR1 KGHSH and CDR2 LQKENI. V was clipped by 2 bases and J by 3 bases; unmatched bases: 7. The CDR3 is 16 residues long. CDR3 sequence reads: CASSPGGRGNYNEQFF. For the CDR3, the DNA is TGTGCCAGCTCACCAGGGGGCAGGGGGAACTACAATGAGCAGTTCTTC.

This clonotype has ten or more counts. The gene calls are TRBV20-1 and TRBJ2-7, with a tentative D call TRBD2 (5 bases). V lost 3 bases and J lost 0, with 9 bases in between. In germline, CDR1 is DFQATT, CDR2 SNEGSKA (reference sequence). This CDR3 region has 13 residues. The DNA for the CDR3 is TGCAGTGCTAGGACGGAGGACTCCTACGAGCAGTACTTC. Amino acid sequence: CSARTEDSYEQYF.

This clonotype occurred many times. The genes are TRBV29-1 and TRBJ1-5, with D uncertain. Trimming took off 4 bases at V and 4 bases at J, with 11 bases between the two ends. The CDR3 contains 13 residues. Germline assignment: CDR1 SQVTM and CDR2 ANQGSEA. The CDR3 here is CSVVEGKNQPQHF. The CDR3 bases are TGCAGCGTTGTGGAAGGGAAGAATCAGCCCCAGCATTTT.

The table lists this clonotype with many counts. The chain combines TRBV28 with TRBJ1-1; D is uncertain. CDR3 length equals 12 residues. Germline lookup yields CDR1 MDHEN and CDR2 SYDVKM. Trimming stripped 5 bases from V and 7 bases from J, with 11 bases between. The CDR3 sequence is CASSPHDVEAFF. The CDR3 DNA is TGTGCCAGCAGTCCGCACGACGTTGAAGCTTTCTTT.